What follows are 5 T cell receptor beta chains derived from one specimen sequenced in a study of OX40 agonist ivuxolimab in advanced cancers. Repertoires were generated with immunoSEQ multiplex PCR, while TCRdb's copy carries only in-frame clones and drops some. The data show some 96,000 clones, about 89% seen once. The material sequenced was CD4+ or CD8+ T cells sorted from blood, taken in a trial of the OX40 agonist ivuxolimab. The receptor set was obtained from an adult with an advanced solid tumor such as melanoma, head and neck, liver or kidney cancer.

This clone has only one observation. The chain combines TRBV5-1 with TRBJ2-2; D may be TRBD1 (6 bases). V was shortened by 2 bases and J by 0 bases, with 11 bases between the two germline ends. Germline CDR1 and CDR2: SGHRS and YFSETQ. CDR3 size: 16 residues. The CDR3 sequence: CASSFQTGSNTGELFF. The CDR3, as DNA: TGCGCCAGCAGCTTCCAGACAGGTTCGAACACCGGGGAGCTGTTTTTT.

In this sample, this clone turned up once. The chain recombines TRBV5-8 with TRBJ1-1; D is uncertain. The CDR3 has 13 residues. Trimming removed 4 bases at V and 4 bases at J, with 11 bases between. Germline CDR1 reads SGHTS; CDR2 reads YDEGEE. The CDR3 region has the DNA TGTGCCAGCAGCGGACGGTGGCGCACTGAAGCTTTCTTT. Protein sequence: CASSGRWRTEAFF. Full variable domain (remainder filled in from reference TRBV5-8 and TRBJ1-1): EAGVTQSPTHLIKTRGQQATLRCSPISGHTSVYWYQQALGLGLQFLLWYDEGEERNRGNFPPRFSGRQFPNYSSELNVNALELEDSALYLCASSGRWRTEAFFGQGTRLTVV.

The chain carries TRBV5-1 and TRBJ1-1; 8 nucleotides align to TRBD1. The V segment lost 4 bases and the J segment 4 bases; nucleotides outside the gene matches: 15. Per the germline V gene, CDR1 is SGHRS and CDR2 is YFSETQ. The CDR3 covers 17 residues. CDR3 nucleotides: TGCGCCAGCAGCCCACAGGGACAGGTGTTGATAGGCACTGAAGCTTTCTTT. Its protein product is CASSPQGQVLIGTEAFF.

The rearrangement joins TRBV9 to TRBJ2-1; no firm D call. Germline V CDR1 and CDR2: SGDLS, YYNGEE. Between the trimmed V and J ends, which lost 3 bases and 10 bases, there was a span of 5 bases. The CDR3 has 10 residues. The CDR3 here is CASSGREQFF. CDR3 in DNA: TGTGCCAGCAGCGGTCGCGAGCAGTTCTTC.

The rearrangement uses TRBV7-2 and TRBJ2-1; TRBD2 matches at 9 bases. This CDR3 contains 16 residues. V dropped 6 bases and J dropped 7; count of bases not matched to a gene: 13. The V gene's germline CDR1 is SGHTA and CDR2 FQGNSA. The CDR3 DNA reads TGTGCCAGCAGTCATCCCGGGACTAGCCGGCGGAATGAGCAGTTCTTC. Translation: CASSHPGTSRRNEQFF. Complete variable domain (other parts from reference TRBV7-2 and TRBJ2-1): GAGVSQSPSNKVTEKGKDVELRCDPISGHTALYWYRQSLGQGLEFLIYFQGNSAPDKSGLPSDRFSAERTGGSVSTLTIQRTQQEDSAVYLCASSHPGTSRRNEQFFGPGTRLTVL.